This passage covers 22 T cell receptor beta chains from one sample sequenced in a study of identical twins. Using its own MiXCR run on the 5' RACE reads, TCRdb lists one record per CDR3 protein. Of roughly 1,500,000 distinct CDR3 sequences in the sample, 32% are singletons; the top ten hold around 0.3%. The sequencing input was cord blood. The receptors come from a newborn girl in good health.

This clonotype has only a few counts. The chain carries TRBV14 and TRBJ2-5, with TRBD1 identical over 9 bases. TRBJ2-7 explains the end of the DNA better; the J call may be wrong. CDR1 and CDR2 from the germline V gene are SGHDN and FVKESK. The CDR3 contains 15 residues. The CDR3 region is CASSPLGTGNNEQYF. DNA for the CDR3: TGTGCCAGCAGCCCCCTCGGGACAGGGAATAACGAGCAGTACTTC.

With regard to this clonotype: A much larger clone lies one base from this, so it may be a read error. The chain is built from TRBV2 and TRBJ2-7, with D perhaps TRBD1 (5 bases). This CDR3 is built from 13 residues. The V end lost 11 bases, the J end lost 5 bases, and 19 bases lay between the germline ends. The V gene's germline CDR1 is SNHLY and CDR2 FYNNEI. DNA of the CDR3: TGTGCCGGGCAGGGCCCCTATTTCGACGAGCAGTACTTC. Its translation: CAGQGPYFDEQYF.

This clonotype occurred a few times. V gene TRBV29-1 combines with J gene TRBJ2-5, with D perhaps matching TRBD1 (6 bases). The end of the DNA is better explained by TRBJ2-7, so the J call may be wrong. The CDR3 is 11 residues long. Germline V gene data show CDR1 as SQVTM and CDR2 as ANQGSEA. CDR3 sequence (DNA): TGCAGCGCGGTAACAGGGCTCGAGCAGTACTTC. Its translation is CSAVTGLEQYF.

The chain combines TRBV20-1 with TRBJ2-3; D may be TRBD1 or TRBD2 (5 bases each). The germline gives CDR1 DFQATT, CDR2 SNEGSKA (reference sequence). The CDR3 is made up of 14 amino acids. Trimming cost V 2 bases and J 1 base, with 10 bases left between them. This CDR3 reads CSARRGSGTDTQYF. DNA for the CDR3: TGCAGTGCTAGAAGGGGTAGCGGCACAGATACGCAGTATTTT.

There are a few counts of this clonotype. The chain recombines TRBV20-1 with TRBJ2-7; D might be TRBD1 (5 bases). This CDR3 has 15 amino acids. Deletions cut 0 bases from V and 2 bases from J, with 14 bases between. CDR1 is DFQATT, CDR2 SNEGSKA, per germline (reference sequence). This CDR3 is CSARDLWQDTYEQYF. Written as DNA, the CDR3 is TGCAGTGCTAGAGATCTTTGGCAGGACACCTACGAGCAGTACTTC.

This clonotype was counted only a few times. The chain links TRBV6-2 or TRBV6-3 to TRBJ2-7; unclear D gene. Trimming stripped 7 bases from V and 0 bases from J, with 10 bases between. Germline V lookup: CDR1 MNHEY, CDR2 SVGEGT. CDR3 length: 13 amino acids. The CDR3 sequence is CASKRASSYEQYF. As DNA, the CDR3 is TGTGCCAGCAAAAGAGCGAGCTCCTACGAGCAGTACTTC.

There are a few counts of this clonotype. The genes are TRBV12-3 or TRBV12-4 and TRBJ1-1; 11 bases align to TRBD1. CDR3 length equals 15 residues. J was trimmed by 6 bases and V by 7 bases; bases with no gene match: 10. The CDR3, as DNA: TGTGCCAGCACCCGGACAGGGGGCACATTCTCTGAAGCTTTCTTT. Protein product: CASTRTGGTFSEAFF.

This clonotype came up many times. The chain has TRBV21-1 and TRBJ2-5. TRBV21-1 is reported as a pseudogene. The CDR3 sequence is 15 residues long. CDR3 nucleotides: TGTGCCAGCAGCAAAGTCCTTGCAATCCAAGAGACCCAGTACTTC. Its translation is CASSKVLAIQETQYF.

The CDR3 spells CASSPAALLNTEAFF. In DNA, the CDR3 is TGTGCCAGCTCACCAGCCGCCTTGCTGAACACTGAAGCTTTCTTT. V is TRBV18 and J is TRBJ1-1; the D is unclear. Germline CDR1 and CDR2: KGHSH and LQKENI. This CDR3 spans 15 amino acids. V was cut by 2 bases and J by 0 bases, with 10 bases left in between.

The chain joins TRBV11-2 to TRBJ2-3, with D unresolved. The CDR3 has 14 residues. Germline CDR1 SGHAT, CDR2 FQNNGV. V was trimmed by 1 base and J by 6 bases, leaving 11 bases between them. The CDR3 DNA sequence: TGTGCCAGCAGCTTAGTACAGATGCCTGATACGCAGTATTTT. Translating gives CASSLVQMPDTQYF. The variable domain in full, completed from reference TRBV11-2 and TRBJ2-3, reads EAGVAQSPRYKIIEKRQSVAFWCNPISGHATLYWYQQILGQGPKLLIQFQNNGVVDDSQLPKDRFSAERLKGVDSTLKIQPAKLEDSAVYLCASSLVQMPDTQYFGPGTRLTVL.

This clonotype was found once. The chain combines TRBV20-1 with TRBJ1-3, with a tentative D call TRBD1 (6 bases). There are 14 residues in the CDR3. Germline V gene sequence: CDR1 DFQATT, CDR2 SNEGSKA (reference sequence). V lost 7 bases and J 8 bases, leaving 21 bases between the germline ends. The CDR3 loop is CSVPTGNSRDTIYF. The DNA for the CDR3 is TGCAGTGTCCCCACAGGGAACTCTAGGGACACCATATATTTT.

This chain links TRBV29-1 with TRBJ2-5; 14 nucleotides line up with TRBD2. The V and J ends lost 6 bases and 11 bases, in that order; junction bases with no gene match: 20. The CDR3 extends over 17 amino acids. Germline lookup yields CDR1 SQVTM and CDR2 ANQGSEA. The CDR3 protein is CSVSVRTSGRSYNEQYF. For the CDR3, the DNA is TGCAGCGTCTCGGTAAGGACTAGCGGGAGGTCCTACAATGAGCAGTACTTC.

This clonotype was seen at least ten times. The chain carries TRBV29-1 and TRBJ2-5, with D uncertain. The V gene lost 2 bases and the J gene lost 13 bases, with 8 bases spanning the gap. Germline CDR1 and CDR2: SQVTM and ANQGSEA. This CDR3 is 9 amino acids long. This CDR3 is CSVESDPYF. CDR3 nucleotide sequence: TGCAGCGTTGAATCGGACCCGTACTTC. Together with reference TRBV29-1 and TRBJ2-5, the CDR3 gives the full variable domain: SAVISQKPSRDICQRGTSLTIQCQVDSQVTMMFWYRQQPGQSLTLIATANQGSEATYESGFVIDKFPISRPNLTFSTLTVSNMSPEDSSIYLCSVESDPYFGPGTRLLVL.

As to this clonotype: This sequence may be a read error, since a much larger clone differs from it by one base. The J gene is TRBJ1-5, the V gene TRBV20-1; D uncertain. From germline, CDR1 is DFQATT and CDR2 SNEGSKA (reference sequence). This CDR3 is built from 12 residues. CDR3 amino acids: CSARGSDQPQHF. In nucleotides, the CDR3 is TGCAGTGCTAGAGGTAGCGATCAGCCCCAGCATTTT.

As for this clonotype: A much larger clone differs from this one at a single base, so this may be a read error. This chain connects TRBV7-8 to TRBJ1-5; D is undetermined. The CDR3 runs 14 residues. The V and J ends lost 1 base and 6 bases respectively, with 10 bases between them. The germline V gene encodes CDR1 SGHVS and CDR2 FQNEAQ. CDR3 residues: CASSLEEGGQPQHF. The CDR3 DNA sequence: TGTGCCAGCAGCTTAGAAGAGGGCGGTCAGCCCCAGCATTTT.

This chain uses TRBV28 with TRBJ2-3, with 7 bases that match TRBD2. The ends lost 2 bases at V and 2 bases at J; junction bases unmatched: 10. Germline V lookup: CDR1 MDHEN, CDR2 SYDVKM. The CDR3 contains 17 residues. In DNA form, the CDR3 reads TGTGCCAGCAGTTTAGGGATTCTAGCGGCCCACACAGATACGCAGTATTTT. Protein sequence: CASSLGILAAHTDTQYF. Full variable domain (missing parts from reference TRBV28 and TRBJ2-3): DVKVTQSSRYLVKRTGEKVFLECVQDMDHENMFWYRQDPGLGLRLIYFSYDVKMKEKGDIPEGYSVSREKKERFSLILESASTNQTSMYLCASSLGILAAHTDTQYFGPGTRLTVL.

This clonotype has a handful of counts. The chain links TRBV6-5 to TRBJ2-5; TRBD2 matches 10 bases. The end of the DNA is better explained by TRBJ2-4, so the J call may be wrong. CDR1 and CDR2 from the germline V gene are MNHEY and SVGAGI. The CDR3 has 13 amino acids. CDR3 amino acids: CASREAGGNIQYF. CDR3 nucleotide sequence: TGTGCCAGCAGGGAAGCGGGAGGGAACATTCAGTACTTC.

This clonotype was observed a few times. In nucleotides, the CDR3 is TGTGCCATCAGTGAATATGGCTACGAGCAGTACTTC. This encodes CAISEYGYEQYF. J is TRBJ2-7 and V is TRBV10-3; D is unclear. The CDR3 loop spans 12 amino acids. CDR1 is ENHRY and CDR2 is SYGVKD in the germline V gene. Trimming stripped 3 bases from V and 3 bases from J, with 6 bases between.

This clonotype was recorded a few times. The genes are TRBV29-1 and TRBJ1-2; D is possibly TRBD1 (6 bases). CDR1 and CDR2 from the germline V gene are SQVTM and ANQGSEA. There are 13 residues in the CDR3. The V end lost 4 bases, the J end lost 3 bases, and 12 bases lay between the germline ends. CDR3 sequence: CSVGTGWDYGYTF. CDR3 DNA sequence: TGCAGCGTTGGAACAGGGTGGGACTATGGCTACACCTTC.

A word on this clonotype: This may be a read error: a much more frequent sequence differs by one nucleotide. This rearrangement joins TRBV6-2 or TRBV6-3 to TRBJ2-3; D remains ambiguous. Germline CDR1 and CDR2: MNHEY and SVGEGT. The germline V and J ends were trimmed by 4 bases and 10 bases, with 15 bases remaining between them. The CDR3 is 13 residues long. CDR3 nucleotide sequence: TGTGCCAGCAGTTCGAGCGTTTGGGATGCGCAGTATTTT. Protein product: CASSSSVWDAQYF.

This clonotype was counted between two and nine times. The rearrangement links TRBV12-3 or TRBV12-4 to TRBJ2-6; D call uncertain. With 2 bases removed from V and 0 bases from J, the gap between germline ends came to 8 bases. CDR3 length: 16 amino acids. CDR3 loop: CASSLWGNSGANVLTF. DNA of the CDR3: TGTGCCAGCAGTTTATGGGGAAACTCTGGGGCCAACGTCCTGACTTTC.

This clonotype was detected a few times. This rearrangement joins TRBV12-3 or TRBV12-4 to TRBJ2-5, with 7 positions matching TRBD2. Judging by the DNA end, TRBJ2-7 fits better; the J call may be wrong. CDR3 length: 14 amino acids. The CDR3 DNA is TGTGCCAGCAGTTTTCGCGGGAGAGTTCACGAGCAGTACTTC. Protein sequence: CASSFRGRVHEQYF.